The sequence of this T cell receptor beta chain was determined in a study of blood T cell repertoires in COVID-19. Study-wide context: T cells, B-cell-depleted T cells, or PBMCs provided the cDNA or gDNA that served as material.

This CDR3 is 15 amino acids long. Germline V lookup: CDR1 SGHTA, CDR2 FQGNSA. J gave up 5 bases and V 2 bases, and 4 bases lay outside the gene matches. Per the study methods: Nucleated cell counts were estimated from reference gene primer amplification. The repertoire was sequenced with immunoSEQ multiplex PCR; TCRdb's copy has only in-frame clones and lacks some. That table furnishes V, J and clone size, whereas the DNA furnished D and trimming. The table shows fewer than 200,000 clones, with approximately 90% occurring only once. Patients from Seattle were sampled longitudinally, starting during active infection.

The sequence was obtained from a woman in her 70s with COVID-19, enrolled during active disease. This rearrangement joins TRBV7-2 to TRBJ2-2; 8 bases align to TRBD1. Sequenced input: peripheral blood. CDR3 in amino acids: CASSLRGQATGELFF. CDR3 in DNA: TGTGCCAGCAGCTTAAGGGGACAGGCAACCGGGGAGCTGTTTTTT.